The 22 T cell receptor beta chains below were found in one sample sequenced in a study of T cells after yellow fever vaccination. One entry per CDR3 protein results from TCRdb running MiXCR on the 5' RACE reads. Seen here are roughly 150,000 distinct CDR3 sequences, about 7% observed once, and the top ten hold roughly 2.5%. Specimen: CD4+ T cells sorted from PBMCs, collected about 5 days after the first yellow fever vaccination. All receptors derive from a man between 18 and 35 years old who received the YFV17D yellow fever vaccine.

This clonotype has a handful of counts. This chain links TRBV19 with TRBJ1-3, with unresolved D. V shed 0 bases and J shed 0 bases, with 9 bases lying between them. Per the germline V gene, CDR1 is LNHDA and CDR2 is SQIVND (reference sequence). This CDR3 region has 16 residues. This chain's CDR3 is CASSIDRPYSGNTIYF. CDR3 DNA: TGTGCCAGTAGTATAGACAGGCCTTACTCTGGAAACACCATATATTTT.

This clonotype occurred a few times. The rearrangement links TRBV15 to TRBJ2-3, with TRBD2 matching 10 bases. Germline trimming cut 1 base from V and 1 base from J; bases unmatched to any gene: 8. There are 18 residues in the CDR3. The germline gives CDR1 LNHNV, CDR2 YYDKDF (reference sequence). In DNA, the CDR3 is TGTGCCACCAGCAGAGCCTCTCTCCTAGCGGGGGGCACAGATACGCAGTATTTT. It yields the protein CATSRASLLAGGTDTQYF.

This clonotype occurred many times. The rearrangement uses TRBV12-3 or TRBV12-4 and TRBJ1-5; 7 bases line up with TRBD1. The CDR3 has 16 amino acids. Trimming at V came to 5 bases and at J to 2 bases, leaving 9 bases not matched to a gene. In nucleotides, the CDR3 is TGTGCCAGCAGTCGGACAGGCGGCTTGGGCAATCAGCCCCAGCATTTT. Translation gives CASSRTGGLGNQPQHF.

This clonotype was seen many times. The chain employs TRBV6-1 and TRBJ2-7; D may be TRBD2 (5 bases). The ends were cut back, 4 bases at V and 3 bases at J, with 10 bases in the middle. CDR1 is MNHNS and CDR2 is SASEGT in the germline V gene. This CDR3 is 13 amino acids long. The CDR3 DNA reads TGTGCCAGCAGTGGTTACCGGGACTACGAGCAGTACGTC. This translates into CASSGYRDYEQYV.

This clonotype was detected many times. CDR3 sequence reads: CASSLSSGAYTGELFF. The CDR3 region has the DNA TGTGCCAGCAGCTTAAGCTCAGGGGCCTACACCGGGGAGCTGTTTTTT. The chain links TRBV7-2 to TRBJ2-2; possible D gene TRBD1, 6 bases. Germline values: CDR1 SGHTA, CDR2 FQGNSA. This CDR3 spans 16 amino acids. The germline V and J ends were trimmed by 2 bases and 3 bases, with 13 bases remaining between them.

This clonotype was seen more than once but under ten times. The CDR3 DNA follows: TGTGCCAGCAGCTTATCCGGGACAGTTAACACTGAAGCTTTCTTT. This codes for CASSLSGTVNTEAFF. The chain uses TRBV7-6 and TRBJ1-1; 7 nucleotides agree with TRBD1. The junction had 5 bases not matched to a gene; V was cut back by 2 bases and J by 2 bases. CDR1 is SGHVS and CDR2 is FNYEAQ in the germline V gene. The CDR3 runs to 15 residues.

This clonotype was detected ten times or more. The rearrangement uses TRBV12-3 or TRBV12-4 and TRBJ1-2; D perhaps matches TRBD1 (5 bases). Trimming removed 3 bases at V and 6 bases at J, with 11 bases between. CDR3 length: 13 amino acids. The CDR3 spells CASSLYRPHGYTF. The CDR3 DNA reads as TGTGCCAGCAGTTTGTACAGGCCCCATGGCTACACCTTC.

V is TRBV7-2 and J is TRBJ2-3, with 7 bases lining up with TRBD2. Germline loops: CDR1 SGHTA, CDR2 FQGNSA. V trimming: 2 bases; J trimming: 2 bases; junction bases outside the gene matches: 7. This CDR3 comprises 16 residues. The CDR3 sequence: CASSLRNGGTTDTQYF. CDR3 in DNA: TGTGCCAGCAGCTTAAGAAACGGGGGGACCACAGATACGCAGTATTTT.

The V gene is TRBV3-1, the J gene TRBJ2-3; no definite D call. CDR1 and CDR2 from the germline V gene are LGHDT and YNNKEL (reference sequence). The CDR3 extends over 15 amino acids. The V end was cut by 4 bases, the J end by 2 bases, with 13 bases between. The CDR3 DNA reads TGTGCCAGCAGCCCGAGGAGACTTATCACAGATACGCAGTATTTT. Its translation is CASSPRRLITDTQYF.

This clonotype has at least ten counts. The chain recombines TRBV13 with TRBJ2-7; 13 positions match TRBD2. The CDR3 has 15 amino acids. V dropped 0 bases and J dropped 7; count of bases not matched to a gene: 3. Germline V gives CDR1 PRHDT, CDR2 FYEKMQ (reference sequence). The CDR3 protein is CASSLGLAGGREQYV. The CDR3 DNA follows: TGTGCCAGCAGCTTAGGACTAGCGGGGGGGAGGGAGCAGTACGTC.

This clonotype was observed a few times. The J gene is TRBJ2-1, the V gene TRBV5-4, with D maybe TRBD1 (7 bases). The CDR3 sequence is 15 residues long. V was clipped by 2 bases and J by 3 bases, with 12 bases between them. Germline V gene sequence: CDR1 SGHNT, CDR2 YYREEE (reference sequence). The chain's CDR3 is CASSFRQGGYNEQFF. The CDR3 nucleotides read TGTGCCAGCAGCTTCAGACAGGGAGGCTACAATGAGCAGTTCTTC.

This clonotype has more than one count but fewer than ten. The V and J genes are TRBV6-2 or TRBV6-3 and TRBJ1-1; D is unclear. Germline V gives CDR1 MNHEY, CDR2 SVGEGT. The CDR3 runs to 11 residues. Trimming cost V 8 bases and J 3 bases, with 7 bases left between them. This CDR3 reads CASLDYTEAFF. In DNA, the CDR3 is TGTGCCAGCTTGGACTACACTGAAGCTTTCTTT.

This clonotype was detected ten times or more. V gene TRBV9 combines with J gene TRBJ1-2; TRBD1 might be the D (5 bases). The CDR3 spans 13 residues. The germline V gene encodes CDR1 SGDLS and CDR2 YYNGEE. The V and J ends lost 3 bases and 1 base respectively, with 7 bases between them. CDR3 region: CASSETVNYGYTF. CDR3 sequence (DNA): TGTGCCAGCAGCGAGACAGTTAACTATGGCTACACCTTC.

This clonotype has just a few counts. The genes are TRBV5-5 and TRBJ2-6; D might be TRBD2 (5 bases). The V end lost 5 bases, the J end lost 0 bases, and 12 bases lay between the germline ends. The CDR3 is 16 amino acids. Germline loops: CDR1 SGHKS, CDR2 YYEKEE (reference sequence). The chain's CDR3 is CASSRQAASGANVLTF. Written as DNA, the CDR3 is TGTGCCAGCAGTCGTCAAGCGGCCTCTGGGGCCAACGTCCTGACTTTC.

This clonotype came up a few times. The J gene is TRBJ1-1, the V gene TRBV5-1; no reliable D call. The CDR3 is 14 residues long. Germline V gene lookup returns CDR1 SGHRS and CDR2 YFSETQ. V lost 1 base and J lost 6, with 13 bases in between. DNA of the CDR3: TGCGCCAGCAGCTTGTCGGGCACCCGGGCTGAAGCTTTCTTT. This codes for CASSLSGTRAEAFF.

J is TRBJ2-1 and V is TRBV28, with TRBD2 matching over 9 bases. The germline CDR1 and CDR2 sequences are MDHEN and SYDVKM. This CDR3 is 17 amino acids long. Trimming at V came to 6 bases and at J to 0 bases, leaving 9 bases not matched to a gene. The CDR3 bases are TGTGCCAGCAGGCGGATGAGCGGGGGGCGCTCCTACAATGAGCAGTTCTTC. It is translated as CASRRMSGGRSYNEQFF.

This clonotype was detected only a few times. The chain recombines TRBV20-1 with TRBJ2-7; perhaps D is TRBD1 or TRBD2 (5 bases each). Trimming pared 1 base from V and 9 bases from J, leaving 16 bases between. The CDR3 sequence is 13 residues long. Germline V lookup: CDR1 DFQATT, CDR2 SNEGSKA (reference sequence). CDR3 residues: CSARAPDGTLQYV. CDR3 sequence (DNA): TGCAGTGCTAGAGCGCCCGATGGGACCCTGCAGTACGTC.

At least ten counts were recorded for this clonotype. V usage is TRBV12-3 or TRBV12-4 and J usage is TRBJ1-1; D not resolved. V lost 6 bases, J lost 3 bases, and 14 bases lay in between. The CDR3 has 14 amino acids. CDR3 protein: CASSPLGADTEAFF. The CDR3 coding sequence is TGTGCCAGCAGCCCCCTAGGAGCGGACACTGAAGCTTTCTTT.

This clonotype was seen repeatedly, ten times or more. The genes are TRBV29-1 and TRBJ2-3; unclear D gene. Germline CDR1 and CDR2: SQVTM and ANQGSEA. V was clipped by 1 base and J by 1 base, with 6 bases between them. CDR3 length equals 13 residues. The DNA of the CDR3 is TGCAGCGTTGAAGCATCTGGCACAGATACGCAGTATTTT. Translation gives CSVEASGTDTQYF.

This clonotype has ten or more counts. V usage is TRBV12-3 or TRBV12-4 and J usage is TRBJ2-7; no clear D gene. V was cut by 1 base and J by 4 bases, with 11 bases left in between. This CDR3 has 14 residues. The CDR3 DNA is TGTGCCAGCAGTTTAGGCTACGCAGCTTACGAGCAGTACGTC. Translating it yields CASSLGYAAYEQYV.

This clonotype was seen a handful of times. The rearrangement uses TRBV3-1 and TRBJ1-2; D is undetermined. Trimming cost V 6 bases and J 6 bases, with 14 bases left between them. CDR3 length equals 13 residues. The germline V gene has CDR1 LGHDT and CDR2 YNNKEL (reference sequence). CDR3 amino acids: CASRSPLGHGYTF. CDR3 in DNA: TGTGCCAGCAGGTCGCCTTTGGGCCATGGCTACACCTTC.

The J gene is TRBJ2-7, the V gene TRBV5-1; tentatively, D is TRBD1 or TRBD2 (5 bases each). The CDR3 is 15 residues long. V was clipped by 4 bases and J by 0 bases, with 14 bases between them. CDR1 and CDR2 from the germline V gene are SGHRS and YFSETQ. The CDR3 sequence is CASSTAGADSYEQYV. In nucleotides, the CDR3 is TGCGCCAGCAGCACCGCCGGGGCAGACTCCTACGAGCAGTACGTC.